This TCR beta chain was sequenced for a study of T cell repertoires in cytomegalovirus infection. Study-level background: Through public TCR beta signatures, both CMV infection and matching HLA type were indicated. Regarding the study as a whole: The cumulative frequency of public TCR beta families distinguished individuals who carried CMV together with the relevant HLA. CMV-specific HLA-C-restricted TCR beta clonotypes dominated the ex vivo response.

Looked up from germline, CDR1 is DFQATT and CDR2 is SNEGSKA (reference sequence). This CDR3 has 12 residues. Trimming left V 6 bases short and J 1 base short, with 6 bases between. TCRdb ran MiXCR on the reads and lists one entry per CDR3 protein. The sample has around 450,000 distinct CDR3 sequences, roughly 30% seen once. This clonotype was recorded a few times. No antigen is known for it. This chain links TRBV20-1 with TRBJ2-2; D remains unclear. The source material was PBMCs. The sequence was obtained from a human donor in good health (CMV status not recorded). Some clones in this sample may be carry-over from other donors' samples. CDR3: CSARRNTGELFF. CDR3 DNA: TGCAGTGCACGTAGGAACACCGGGGAGCTGTTTTTT.